Listed here is a single TCR beta chain. These data originate in a study of T cells expressing NK-cell markers. TCRdb reprocessed the 5' RACE reads, with one entry per CDR3 protein and no DNA. The sample totals over 350,000 distinct CDR3 sequences. Material: blood T cells: a sorted CD56 or NKG2C T cell subset, CD4+ or CD8+ T cells, or bulk PBMC T cells (not recorded which). This TCR was sampled from a woman aged 45-60 years in good health.

Here the CDR3 reads CASSQFTGDRNTIYF. The rearrangement links TRBV3-1 to TRBJ1-3; with no DNA, the TCRdb D assignment of TRBD1 cannot be verified. The length of the CDR3 is 15 residues. CDR1 and CDR2 from the germline V gene are LGHDT and YNNKEL (reference sequence). Based on the CDR3 plus reference TRBV3-1 and TRBJ1-3, the full variable domain is DTAVSQTPKYLVTQMGNDKSIKCEQNLGHDTMYWYKQDSKKFLKIMFSYNNKELIINETVPNRFSPKSPDKAHLNLHINSLELGDSAVYFCASSQFTGDRNTIYFGEGSWLTVV.